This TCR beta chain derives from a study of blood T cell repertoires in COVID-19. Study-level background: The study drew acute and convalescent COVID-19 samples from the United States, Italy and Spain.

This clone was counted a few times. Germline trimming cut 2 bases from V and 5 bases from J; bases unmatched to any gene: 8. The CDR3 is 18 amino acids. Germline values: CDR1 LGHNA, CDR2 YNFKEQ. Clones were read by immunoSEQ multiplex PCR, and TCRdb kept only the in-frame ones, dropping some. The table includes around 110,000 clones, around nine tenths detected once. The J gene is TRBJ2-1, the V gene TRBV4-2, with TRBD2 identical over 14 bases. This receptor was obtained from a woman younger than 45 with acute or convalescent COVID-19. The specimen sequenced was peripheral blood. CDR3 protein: CASSQTTSGRAKNNEQFF. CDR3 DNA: TGTGCCAGCAGCCAAACGACTAGCGGGAGGGCTAAGAACAATGAGCAGTTCTTC.